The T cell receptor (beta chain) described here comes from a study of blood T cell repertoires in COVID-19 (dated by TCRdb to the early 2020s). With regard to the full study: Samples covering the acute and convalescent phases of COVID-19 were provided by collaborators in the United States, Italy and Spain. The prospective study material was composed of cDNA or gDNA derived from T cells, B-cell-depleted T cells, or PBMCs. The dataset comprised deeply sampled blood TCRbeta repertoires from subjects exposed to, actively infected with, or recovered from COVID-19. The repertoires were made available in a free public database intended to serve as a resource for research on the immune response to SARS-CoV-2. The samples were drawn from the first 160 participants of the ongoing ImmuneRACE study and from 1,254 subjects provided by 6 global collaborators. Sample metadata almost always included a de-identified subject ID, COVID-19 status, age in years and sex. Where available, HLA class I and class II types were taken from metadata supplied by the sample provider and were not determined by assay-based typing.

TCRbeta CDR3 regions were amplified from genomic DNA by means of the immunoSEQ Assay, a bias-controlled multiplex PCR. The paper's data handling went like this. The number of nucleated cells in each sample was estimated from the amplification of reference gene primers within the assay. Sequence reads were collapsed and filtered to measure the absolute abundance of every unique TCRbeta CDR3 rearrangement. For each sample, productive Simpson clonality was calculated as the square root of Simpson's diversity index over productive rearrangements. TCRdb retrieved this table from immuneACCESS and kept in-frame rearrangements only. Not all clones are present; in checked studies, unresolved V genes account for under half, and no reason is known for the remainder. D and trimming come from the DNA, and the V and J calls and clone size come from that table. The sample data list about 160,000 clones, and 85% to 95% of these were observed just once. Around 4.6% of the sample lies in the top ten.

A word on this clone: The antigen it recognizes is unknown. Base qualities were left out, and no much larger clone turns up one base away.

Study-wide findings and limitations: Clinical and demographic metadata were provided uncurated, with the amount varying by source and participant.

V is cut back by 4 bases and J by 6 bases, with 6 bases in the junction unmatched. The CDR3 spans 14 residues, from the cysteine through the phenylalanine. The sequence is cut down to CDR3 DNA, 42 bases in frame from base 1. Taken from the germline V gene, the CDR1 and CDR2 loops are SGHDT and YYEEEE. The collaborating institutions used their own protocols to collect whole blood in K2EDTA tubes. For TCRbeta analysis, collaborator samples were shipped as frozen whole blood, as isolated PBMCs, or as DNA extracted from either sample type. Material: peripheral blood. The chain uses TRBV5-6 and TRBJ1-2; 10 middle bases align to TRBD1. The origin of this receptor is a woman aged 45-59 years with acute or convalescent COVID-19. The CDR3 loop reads CASSTGQGMDGYTF. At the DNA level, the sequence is TGTGCCAGCAGCACGGGACAGGGGATGGATGGCTACACCTTC.